Listed here are 22 T cell receptor beta chains from one sample, sequenced in a study of blood T cell repertoires in COVID-19. Libraries were prepared by immunoSEQ multiplex PCR; TCRdb keeps only in-frame clonotypes and omits some of them. This table holds 450,000 or so clones, roughly nine tenths found once. Sequences were obtained from peripheral blood. Every receptor here comes from a man aged 18 to 29 with COVID-19, enrolled during active disease.

The chain recombines TRBV24-1 with TRBJ2-6; D possibly corresponds to TRBD1 (6 bases). This CDR3 has 20 residues. Trimming cost V 2 bases and J 0 bases, with 19 bases left between them. Germline V lookup: CDR1 KGHDR, CDR2 SFDVKD. The CDR3 is CATSDSTKQGRSSGANVLTF. CDR3 DNA sequence: TGTGCCACCAGTGATTCCACCAAACAGGGAAGGAGCTCTGGGGCCAACGTCCTGACTTTC.

CDR3 sequence reads: CASRRTSGGWETQYF. CDR3 bases: TGTGCCAGCCGACGGACTAGCGGGGGGTGGGAGACCCAGTACTTC. This chain joins TRBV6-6 and TRBJ2-5; 14 bases are shared with TRBD2. The CDR3 runs to 15 residues. In germline, CDR1 is MNHNY, CDR2 SVGAGI (reference sequence). The junction had 7 bases not matched to a gene; V was cut back by 8 bases and J by 5 bases.

The chain uses TRBV7-9 and TRBJ2-2; TRBD2 matches at 11 bases. V dropped 3 bases and J dropped 1; count of bases not matched to a gene: 7. Germline-derived CDR1 and CDR2 are SEHNR and FQNEAQ (reference sequence). This CDR3 is built from 18 residues. The DNA of the CDR3 is TGTGCCAGCAGCTTTTCCGGGACTAGCGGAGTGAACACCGGGGAGCTGTTTTTT. Translation: CASSFSGTSGVNTGELFF.

The CDR3 loop is CASNRGTWIEAFF. The CDR3 coding sequence is TGTGCCAGTAACAGGGGGACGTGGATTGAAGCTTTCTTT. The rearrangement uses TRBV19 and TRBJ1-1; 8 bases agree with TRBD1. The CDR3 runs to 13 residues. Germline CDR1 LNHDA, CDR2 SQIVND (reference sequence). Unmatched junction bases numbered 8, after V lost 7 bases and J lost 7 bases.

The chain carries TRBV11-2 and TRBJ1-1; no clear D gene. Deletions cut 1 base from V and 4 bases from J, with 4 bases between. Germline values: CDR1 SGHAT, CDR2 FQNNGV. This CDR3 is built from 12 residues. The CDR3 coding sequence is TGTGCCAGCAGCTTAGTAGCCACTGAAGCTTTCTTT. Translation: CASSLVATEAFF.

The genes are TRBV12-5 and TRBJ1-5; TRBD1 is a possible D gene (5 bases). CDR3 size: 15 residues. Deletions cut 2 bases from V and 0 bases from J, with 8 bases between. CDR1 and CDR2 from the germline V gene are LGHNT and FRNRAP. The CDR3 DNA reads as TGTGCTAGTGGTTTGACAAGGGGTAGCAATCAGCCCCAGCATTTT. Translated, it gives CASGLTRGSNQPQHF.

The V gene is TRBV5-1, the J gene TRBJ2-7, with a possible D match to TRBD1 (7 bases). The length of the CDR3 is 14 residues. The germline V and J ends were trimmed by 2 bases and 4 bases, with 13 bases remaining between them. The germline gives CDR1 SGHRS, CDR2 YFSETQ. CDR3 sequence: CASSFEPGGYEQYF. The CDR3, as DNA: TGCGCCAGCAGCTTCGAGCCAGGGGGGTACGAGCAGTACTTC.

The chain links TRBV19 to TRBJ1-1; D is undetermined. The germline V gene encodes CDR1 LNHDA and CDR2 SQIVND (reference sequence). The CDR3 loop spans 13 amino acids. The germline V and J ends were trimmed by 7 bases and 5 bases, with 14 bases remaining between them. The DNA for the CDR3 is TGTGCCAGTACCCCGGGATGGAAGACTGAAGCTTTCTTT. Protein: CASTPGWKTEAFF. Using reference TRBV19 and TRBJ1-1 for the parts outside the CDR3, the full variable domain is DGGITQSPKYLFRKEGQNVTLSCEQNLNHDAMYWYRQDPGQGLRLIYYSQIVNDFQKGDIAEGYSVSREKKESFPLTVTSAQKNPTAFYLCASTPGWKTEAFFGQGTRLTVV.

The J gene is TRBJ2-1, the V gene TRBV5-4, with D uncertain. The CDR3 covers 13 residues. From germline, CDR1 is SGHNT and CDR2 YYREEE (reference sequence). The germline V and J ends were trimmed by 4 bases and 5 bases, with 10 bases remaining between them. CDR3 sequence reads: CASSPYSNNEQFF. The CDR3 DNA is TGTGCCAGCAGCCCATACTCGAACAATGAGCAGTTCTTC.

The chain employs TRBV6-5 and TRBJ2-3; D may be TRBD2 (5 bases). V lost 7 bases and J lost 6, with 14 bases in between. Germline CDR1 is MNHEY and CDR2 is SVGAGI. CDR3 size: 13 residues. CDR3 DNA sequence: TGTGCCAGCACCCGGACTGCCATGGATACGCAGTATTTT. Translating gives CASTRTAMDTQYF.

The chain recombines TRBV28 with TRBJ2-1; D might be TRBD2 (7 bases). The CDR3 extends over 15 amino acids. Trimming removed 7 bases from V and 2 bases from J, with 15 bases in between. Germline CDR1 and CDR2: MDHEN and SYDVKM. The DNA for the CDR3 is TGTGCCAGCAATGGAGGGGGGGTAACCTACAATGAGCAGTTCTTC. Encoded protein: CASNGGGVTYNEQFF.

In its sample, this clone was seen many times. V is TRBV4-2 and J is TRBJ2-5, with TRBD1 matching over 7 bases. This CDR3 comprises 15 residues. Germline lookup yields CDR1 LGHNA and CDR2 YNFKEQ. V dropped 2 bases and J dropped 4; count of bases not matched to a gene: 7. The chain's CDR3 is CASSQPSRQGETQYF. The CDR3 DNA reads as TGTGCCAGCAGCCAACCGTCAAGACAGGGAGAGACCCAGTACTTC.

The V call is TRBV3-1 (or the pseudogene TRBV3-2), the J call TRBJ2-1; TRBD2 matches 7 bases. Germline V gene data show CDR1 as LGHDT and CDR2 as YNNKEL (reference sequence). V lost 3 bases to trimming and J lost 8 bases; unmatched junction nucleotides: 10. The CDR3 sequence is 15 residues long. This CDR3 is CASSQGGSRVDEQFF. The DNA for the CDR3 is TGTGCCAGCAGCCAGGGCGGGAGTCGGGTTGATGAGCAGTTCTTC.

The gene calls are TRBV25-1 and TRBJ2-5, with 8 positions matching TRBD1. This CDR3 contains 13 residues. V was pared by 8 bases and J by 4 bases, with 6 bases of the junction left unmatched. Germline CDR1 reads MGHDK; CDR2 reads SYGVNS. This chain's CDR3 is CASRQGARETQYF. In DNA form, the CDR3 reads TGTGCCAGCCGTCAGGGGGCCCGAGAGACCCAGTACTTC.

This clone was seen more than once but under ten times. The chain links TRBV12-5 to TRBJ2-7, with 11 bases that match TRBD2. This CDR3 has 15 residues. Unmatched junction bases numbered 6, after V lost 6 bases and J lost 2 bases. Germline V CDR1 and CDR2: LGHNT, FRNRAP. The CDR3 bases are TGTGCTAGTGGATCGACTAGCGGGGCCACCTACGAGCAGTACTTC. Encoded protein: CASGSTSGATYEQYF.

V gene TRBV7-9 combines with J gene TRBJ2-1; D is unclear. The length of the CDR3 is 12 residues. Germline values: CDR1 SEHNR, CDR2 FQNEAQ (reference sequence). The germline V and J ends were trimmed by 2 bases and 7 bases, with 6 bases remaining between them. Written as DNA, the CDR3 is TGTGCCAGCAGCTTATTGCGGAATGAGCAGTTCTTC. It specifies CASSLLRNEQFF.

The rearrangement uses TRBV27 and TRBJ1-2, with unresolved D. The germline gives CDR1 MNHEY, CDR2 SMNVEV (reference sequence). The CDR3 loop spans 14 amino acids. The germline V and J ends were trimmed by 3 bases and 7 bases, with 15 bases remaining between them. The CDR3 here is CASSFSSGVLGYTF. CDR3 sequence (DNA): TGTGCCAGCAGTTTCTCTTCGGGAGTTCTTGGCTACACCTTC.

The genes are TRBV19 and TRBJ2-2, with a tentative D call TRBD1 (6 bases). This CDR3 has 15 amino acids. The V and J ends lost 3 bases and 5 bases respectively, with 13 bases between them. CDR1 and CDR2 from the germline V gene are LNHDA and SQIVND (reference sequence). CDR3 nucleotides: TGTGCCAGTAGTATCTGGGTCAGGGGTACCGGGGAGCTGTTTTTT. This translates into CASSIWVRGTGELFF.

V is TRBV6-6 and J is TRBJ2-4; D gene ambiguous. Trimming took 6 bases from V and 2 from J, leaving 11 bases between them. CDR1 MNHNY and CDR2 SVGAGI come from the germline V gene (reference sequence). This CDR3 comprises 14 residues. CDR3 sequence (DNA): TGTGCCAGCAGAGACTCGCTAACCAAAAACATTCAGTACTTC. Amino acid sequence: CASRDSLTKNIQYF.

The gene calls are TRBV6-5 and TRBJ2-7, with 8 positions matching TRBD1. J gave up 3 bases and V 7 bases, and 5 bases lay outside the gene matches. Germline V gives CDR1 MNHEY, CDR2 SVGAGI. The CDR3 covers 13 residues. Here the CDR3 reads CASTLGQVYEQYF. CDR3 coding DNA: TGTGCCAGCACCCTGGGACAGGTCTACGAGCAGTACTTC.

The table lists this clone with a count of one. This same CDR3 is encoded by further DNA sequences in the sample. The chain has TRBV6-1 and TRBJ1-5; perhaps TRBD1 as D (5 bases). The CDR3 extends over 15 amino acids. CDR1 is MNHNS, CDR2 SASEGT, per germline. Trimming removed 3 bases at V and 0 bases at J, with 9 bases between. The CDR3 region is CASSEGGYSNQPQHF. The CDR3 coding sequence is TGTGCCAGCAGTGAGGGGGGGTATAGCAATCAGCCCCAGCATTTT.

The chain combines TRBV15 with TRBJ1-1, with 7 bases identical to TRBD1. In germline, CDR1 is LNHNV, CDR2 YYDKDF (reference sequence). This CDR3 is built from 13 residues. Trimming at V came to 9 bases and at J to 0 bases, leaving 4 bases not matched to a gene. CDR3 residues: CATGGEMNTEAFF. The DNA for the CDR3 is TGTGCCACAGGGGGCGAGATGAACACTGAAGCTTTCTTT.